The 26 T cell receptor beta chains below come from one sample, sequenced in a study of monozygotic twins with inflammatory bowel disease. TCRdb reanalyzed the 5' RACE reads, giving one entry per CDR3 protein sequence and no DNA. In total, the table holds about 160,000 distinct CDR3 sequences. Input material: blood. The source is a human donor with ulcerative colitis or Crohn's disease, or a healthy co-twin of an affected twin (not recorded which).

This chain connects TRBV12-3 or TRBV12-4 to TRBJ2-3. The CDR3 spans 12 residues. This chain's CDR3 is CASSWRTDTQYF.

The chain employs TRBV27 and TRBJ2-6. The CDR3 runs to 14 residues. CDR1 MNHEY and CDR2 SMNVEV come from the germline V gene (reference sequence). CDR3 sequence reads: CASSWNGGANVLTF.

This chain connects TRBV19 to TRBJ2-7; the D gene TCRdb calls, TRBD1, cannot be checked with no DNA. The CDR3 runs to 16 residues. Germline-derived CDR1 and CDR2 are LNHDA and SQIVND (reference sequence). CDR3: CASSPGWRDRAYEQYF.

This chain uses TRBV12-3 or TRBV12-4 with TRBJ2-7; the TRBD2 assignment by TCRdb is unverifiable without DNA. The CDR3 has 14 amino acids. The CDR3 loop is CASSYPPISNEQYF.

V and J are TRBV21-1 and TRBJ2-7; TCRdb reports TRBD2, a call that lacks DNA to check it against. TRBV21-1 is classified as a pseudogene. CDR3 length equals 17 residues. CDR3 residues: CASSKRSSGREDYEQYF.

The chain uses TRBV5-6 and TRBJ1-2. CDR1 is SGHDT, CDR2 YYEEEE, per germline. The length of the CDR3 is 16 residues. CDR3 residues: CASSRPRTDFLDGYTF. Variable domain in full (rest from reference TRBV5-6 and TRBJ1-2): DAGVTQSPTHLIKTRGQQVTLRCSPKSGHDTVSWYQQALGQGPQFIFQYYEEEERQRGNFPDRFSGHQFPNYSSELNVNALLLGDSALYLCASSRPRTDFLDGYTFGSGTRLTVV.

The chain employs TRBV29-1 and TRBJ1-4; TCRdb returns TRBD1, unconfirmable since there is no DNA. The CDR3 is 13 residues long. Germline CDR1 and CDR2: SQVTM and ANQGSEA. CDR3 residues: CSVKGGQSEKLFF.

The rearrangement links TRBV20-1 to TRBJ1-5. This CDR3 is built from 14 residues. The V gene's germline CDR1 is DFQATT and CDR2 SNEGSKA (reference sequence). CDR3 region: CSAPSLGGNQPQHF.

The V call is TRBV4-1, the J call TRBJ2-7; the TCRdb call, TRBD1, lacks DNA for checking. The CDR3 extends over 17 amino acids. Germline loops: CDR1 MGHRA, CDR2 YSYEKL. The CDR3 protein is CASSQEGLGGYPYEQYF.

The chain couples TRBV24-1 to TRBJ2-4; the D gene TCRdb calls, TRBD1, cannot be checked with no DNA. Germline CDR1 KGHDR, CDR2 SFDVKD. This CDR3 spans 15 amino acids. This CDR3 is CATSDHTGGENIQYF.

The chain uses TRBV27 and TRBJ2-5; the TCRdb D gene call, TRBD2, has no DNA to confirm it. Germline lookup yields CDR1 MNHEY and CDR2 SMNVEV (reference sequence). The CDR3 is 14 residues long. The CDR3 sequence is CASSSDLAGRTQYF.

The rearrangement uses TRBV5-1 and TRBJ2-1; the TRBD2 assignment by TCRdb is unverifiable without DNA. CDR1 is SGHRS and CDR2 is YFSETQ in the germline V gene. This CDR3 spans 15 amino acids. The CDR3 region is CASSFGLDSYNEQFF. The full variable domain, completed using reference TRBV5-1 and TRBJ2-1, is KAGVTQTPRYLIKTRGQQVTLSCSPISGHRSVSWYQQTPGQGLQFLFEYFSETQRNKGNFPGRFSGRQFSNSRSEMNVSTLELGDSALYLCASSFGLDSYNEQFFGPGTRLTVL.

The rearrangement uses TRBV6-1 and TRBJ2-1. The germline gives CDR1 MNHNS, CDR2 SASEGT. The CDR3 consists of 16 residues. The CDR3: CASSEDPPNSYNEQFF.

The chain joins TRBV7-2 to TRBJ2-1; TCRdb proposes TRBD1, but this gene call is untestable without DNA. The CDR3 contains 14 residues. CDR1 and CDR2 from the germline V gene are SGHTA and FQGNSA. CDR3 sequence reads: CASTSTGAAVEQFF. The full variable domain, in which reference TRBV7-2 and TRBJ2-1 provide the parts outside the CDR3, is GAGVSQSPSNKVTEKGKDVELRCDPISGHTALYWYRQSLGQGLEFLIYFQGNSAPDKSGLPSDRFSAERTGGSVSTLTIQRTQQEDSAVYLCASTSTGAAVEQFFGPGTRLTVL.

The chain links TRBV4-3 to TRBJ2-3; TCRdb selects TRBD2, and the lack of DNA leaves this call unchecked. CDR1 is LGHNA and CDR2 is YSLEER in the germline V gene. The CDR3 has 16 residues. The CDR3 is CASSQRLAGGYDTQYF.

V and J are TRBV11-2 and TRBJ2-7; without DNA, the TCRdb call of TRBD2 cannot be checked. This CDR3 is built from 16 residues. The germline CDR1 and CDR2 sequences are SGHAT and FQNNGV. This chain's CDR3 is CASSPMSGADQDEQYF.

CDR3 loop: CSATIGKTQYF. The rearrangement uses TRBV20-1 and TRBJ2-3; TCRdb reports TRBD1, a call that lacks DNA to check it against. CDR1 and CDR2 from the germline V gene are DFQATT and SNEGSKA (reference sequence). The CDR3 is made up of 11 amino acids.

The V and J genes are TRBV29-1 and TRBJ2-7; as DNA is missing, the TRBD1 call by TCRdb cannot be tested. This CDR3 has 13 amino acids. Germline CDR1 and CDR2: SQVTM and ANQGSEA. CDR3 loop: CSVSTTGSYEQYF.

The rearrangement links TRBV7-2 to TRBJ1-5; the TRBD1 assignment by TCRdb is unverifiable without DNA. CDR1 SGHTA and CDR2 FQGNSA come from the germline V gene. The CDR3 has 17 residues. The CDR3 is CASSASRQGLASEPQHF.

V is TRBV5-6 and J is TRBJ2-1; with no DNA, the TCRdb D assignment of TRBD1 cannot be verified. Germline loops: CDR1 SGHDT, CDR2 YYEEEE. CDR3 size: 17 residues. The CDR3 spells CASSLEAGSSSYNEQFF.

The chain employs TRBV5-1 and TRBJ2-3; TCRdb indicates TRBD2, and absent DNA this call remains unverified. Germline V CDR1 and CDR2: SGHRS, YFSETQ. The CDR3 spans 17 residues. The CDR3 spells CASSQGTSGSMTDTQYF.

V gene TRBV28 combines with J gene TRBJ2-3. Per germline, CDR1 MDHEN and CDR2 SYDVKM. The CDR3 length is 15 residues. CDR3 sequence reads: CASSFLQISTDTQYF.

The CDR3 here is CAWNGLAGEEQYF. The rearrangement joins TRBV30 to TRBJ2-7; the D call from TCRdb, TRBD2, cannot be confirmed without DNA. Germline V lookup: CDR1 GTSNPN, CDR2 SVGIG (reference sequence). The CDR3 consists of 13 residues.

The chain recombines TRBV20-1 with TRBJ1-4; the D call from TCRdb, TRBD1, cannot be confirmed without DNA. CDR3 length equals 14 residues. Germline CDR1 is DFQATT and CDR2 is SNEGSKA (reference sequence). CDR3 amino acids: CSARRQGAVEKLFF.

V is TRBV4-3 and J is TRBJ2-3; without DNA, the TCRdb call of TRBD1 cannot be checked. CDR3 length equals 16 residues. CDR1 LGHNA and CDR2 YSLEER come from the germline V gene. CDR3 sequence reads: CASSQDGGQSTDTQYF.

The V call is TRBV18, the J call TRBJ2-1; absent DNA, TCRdb's TRBD1 call cannot be checked. The CDR3 is made up of 15 amino acids. Germline CDR1 is KGHSH and CDR2 is LQKENI. The CDR3 reads CASSRGDGFYNEQFF. Full variable domain (rest looked up from reference TRBV18 and TRBJ2-1): NAGVMQNPRHLVRRRGQEARLRCSPMKGHSHVYWYRQLPEEGLKFMVYLQKENIIDESGMPKERFSAEFPKEGPSILRIQQVVRGDSAAYFCASSRGDGFYNEQFFGPGTRLTVL.